Listed below are T cell receptor beta chains from one sample, sequenced in a study of shared clonotypes between healthy human individuals. The table came from immunoSEQ multiplex PCR; TCRdb's copy has only in-frame clones and leaves some out. This sample has over 2 million clones, with 80% to 95% found just once. Sample: naive CD4+ T cells from PBMCs. Receptors were obtained from a man between 18 and 35 years old in good health. Some clones in this sample may be carry-over from other donors' samples. The CDR3 runs from the conserved cysteine through the conserved F or W. A D gene is named only where the DNA matches it firmly. Size is omitted from some rows. Given values are once, few, many or a class for expanded clones.

TRBD1,TRBV4-1,-,TRBJ2-7,TGCGCCAGCAGCCAAGATAGGTGGGACAGGGGGCGCGAGCAGTACTTC,CASSQDRWDRGREQYF
-,TRBV2,once,TRBJ1-1,TGTGCCAGCACCACGGGGGGAAGGACTGAAGCTTTCTTT,CASTTGGRTEAFF
TRBD1,TRBV28,-,TRBJ1-2,TGTGCCAGCAGTTCTGGAGGGACAGGGGGTTATGGCTACACCTTC,CASSSGGTGGYGYTF
-,TRBV6-1,-,TRBJ1-1,TGTGCCAGCAGGGCCTTTGGGGGGAACACTGAAGCTTTCTTT,CASRAFGGNTEAFF
-,TRBV12-5,-,TRBJ1-1,TGTGCTAGTGGTCCTGACGGGGGCCCCAACACTGAAGCTTTCTTT,CASGPDGGPNTEAFF
TRBD2,TRBV5-4,-,TRBJ2-1,TGTGCCAGCAGCGGGAGCGGGAGGGCCGTCCAGTTCTTC,CASSGSGRAVQFF
TRBD1,TRBV28,-,TRBJ2-1,TGTGCCAGCAGTTTATTCGGACAGGGGAAGTCTGGTGAGCAGTTCTTC,CASSLFGQGKSGEQFF
-,TRBV4-1,-,TRBJ1-5,TGCGCCAGCAGCCATGATCCCAGGCAGGGGATCGGTCAGCCCCAGCATTTT,CASSHDPRQGIGQPQHF
-,TRBV7-9,-,TRBJ2-2,TGTGCCAGCAGCACCTACACCGGGGAGCTGTTTTTT,CASSTYTGELFF
-,TRBV4-2,-,TRBJ2-5,TGTGCCAGCAGCCAAGGGGACACCGAAGAGACCCAGTACTTC,CASSQGDTEETQYF
-,TRBV6-6,-,TRBJ1-2,TGTGCCAGCAGCTTAGGACAGAAGCTCAACTATGGCTACACCTTC,CASSLGQKLNYGYTF
-,TRBV6-1,-,TRBJ1-2,TGTGCCAGCGAGACGACAGGAAACTATGGCTACACCTTC,CASETTGNYGYTF
-,TRBV7-9,-,TRBJ2-7,TGTGCCAGCAGCTTACCAGGGAAGGGGTCCTACGAGCAGTACTTC,CASSLPGKGSYEQYF
-,TRBV13,-,TRBJ1-2,TGTGCCAGCAGCTTATCGGTTTGGGGATCGGCTGGCTACACCTTC,CASSLSVWGSAGYTF
-,TRBV7-3,-,TRBJ2-1,TGTGCCAGCAGCTTAGGTTCCTACAATGAGCAGTTCTTC,CASSLGSYNEQFF
TRBD2,TRBV10-3,-,TRBJ2-7,TGTGCCATCAGTGGGGCTAGCGGGACCGCCTACGAGCAGTACTTC,CAISGASGTAYEQYF
-,TRBV5-1,-,TRBJ2-7,TGCGCCAGCAGCTCTGATGGCGGCGGACAGACCTACGAGCAGTACTTC,CASSSDGGGQTYEQYF
-,TRBV27,-,TRBJ1-1,TGTGCCAGCAGTCTTGGGGACCTTGGGGGGAAGACTGAAGCTTTCTTT,CASSLGDLGGKTEAFF
TRBD1,TRBV25-1,-,TRBJ1-1,TGTGCCAGCAGTAAACCGGGACAGGGGAACACTGAAGCTTTCTTT,CASSKPGQGNTEAFF
TRBD1,TRBV6-6,-,TRBJ2-7,TGTGCCAGTACCGGGACAGCTTCCTACGAGCAGTACTTC,CASTGTASYEQYF
-,TRBV9,few,TRBJ1-2,TGTGCCCTTTTATGCTCCCACGGTGGCTATGGCTACACCTTC,CALLCSHGGYGYTF
-,TRBV5-1,-,TRBJ2-1,TGCGCCAGCAGCTTGGGACAGGTCTACAATGAGCAGTTCTTC,CASSLGQVYNEQFF
-,TRBV18,-,TRBJ1-6,TGTGCCAGCTCACCAGGGGGCGGTGATTCACCCCTCCACTTT,CASSPGGGDSPLHF
TRBD2,TRBV9,-,TRBJ2-1,TGTGCCAGCAGCGTCACTAGCGGGGTTTACAATGAGCAGTTCTTC,CASSVTSGVYNEQFF
-,TRBV6-1,-,TRBJ1-2,TGTGCCAGCAGTGAGGGGGGGCGGGTGGTTGGCTACACCTTC,CASSEGGRVVGYTF
TRBD2,TRBV10-3,-,TRBJ2-3,TGTGCCATCACCGGGAGGGGGGATACGCAGTATTTT,CAITGRGDTQYF
-,TRBV28,-,TRBJ1-6,TGTGCCAGCAGGAGAGCCCAGGGCTATAATTCACCCCTCCACTTT,CASRRAQGYNSPLHF
-,TRBV7-3,-,TRBJ2-3,TGTGCCAGCAGCCTGACCGGGCCAGGGGATACGCAGTATTTT,CASSLTGPGDTQYF
-,TRBV6-6,few,TRBJ1-1,TGTGCCAGCACGAACATGGTGGGAGCTGAAGCTTTCTTT,CASTNMVGAEAFF
-,TRBV5-1,-,TRBJ1-2,TGCGCCAGCAGCTTGGAGGGTGACGGCTACACCTTC,CASSLEGDGYTF
TRBD1,TRBV2,-,TRBJ1-2,TGTGCCAGCAGAGCTGGGACAGGGGGGTATGGCTACACCTTC,CASRAGTGGYGYTF
-,TRBV7-9,-,TRBJ1-5,TGTGCCAGCAGCCCCCTGGGGGCTGAGCAGCCCCAGCATTTT,CASSPLGAEQPQHF
-,TRBV5-1,-,TRBJ1-5,TGCGCCAGCAGCACCGCCCCCGATAGCAATCAGCCCCAGCATTTT,CASSTAPDSNQPQHF
TRBD1,TRBV7-6,-,TRBJ1-1,TGTGCCAGCAGCTTGTACAGGGGCGCGAACACTGAAGCTTTCTTT,CASSLYRGANTEAFF
-,TRBV7-2,-,TRBJ2-7,TGTGCCAGCAGCCCCGTGGCGTCCCAGCGGGAGCAGTACTTC,CASSPVASQREQYF
-,TRBV6-1,-,TRBJ1-1,TGTGCCAGCAGTGAAAGAGTCAGTGAAGCTTTCTTT,CASSERVSEAFF
TRBD1,TRBV5-5,-,TRBJ1-2,TGTGCCAGCAGCTCAACACCGGACAGGTCCTATGGCTACACCTTC,CASSSTPDRSYGYTF
TRBD1,TRBV7-9,-,TRBJ1-2,TGTGCCAGCAGCTTACTCCCCCGACAGGGGGCGCGCTATGGCTACACCTTC,CASSLLPRQGARYGYTF
-,TRBV5-1,-,TRBJ2-7,TGCGCCAGCAGCTTGGATGGGAGCGCAGCGAACTCCTACGAGCAGTACTTC,CASSLDGSAANSYEQYF
-,TRBV10-1,-,TRBJ2-1,TGCGCCAGCAGTGAGCGACTAGTAAAGGAGCAGTTCTTC,CASSERLVKEQFF
TRBD2,TRBV6-6,-,TRBJ2-1,TGTGCCAGCAGAAATACCGGGACTAGGTACAATGAGCAGTTCTTC,CASRNTGTRYNEQFF
-,TRBV7-2,few,TRBJ2-5,TGTGCCAGCAGCTTAGCGTGGGCGGAAGAGACCCAGTACTTC,CASSLAWAEETQYF
-,TRBV2,once,TRBJ2-1,TGTGCCAGCAAGTTAGGCCAGGGTTTTGAGCAGTTCTTC,CASKLGQGFEQFF
TRBD2,TRBV7-3,-,TRBJ2-7,TGTGCCAGCAGCTTAACCCCGACTAGCGGGAGCGAGCAGTACTTC,CASSLTPTSGSEQYF
TRBD2,TRBV7-6,-,TRBJ2-1,TGTGCCAGCAGCTTAGTAGCGGGGGTACCCAATGAGCAGTTCTTC,CASSLVAGVPNEQFF
-,TRBV14,-,TRBJ2-1,TGTGCCAGCAGCCAAGATCTTTGGGGGAGCTCCTACAATGAGCAGTTCTTC,CASSQDLWGSSYNEQFF
-,TRBV28,-,TRBJ2-1,TGTGCCAGCAGTTCAGCAGGGGTGAGCTCCTACAATGAGCAGTTCTTC,CASSSAGVSSYNEQFF
TRBD1,TRBV6-1,-,TRBJ2-7,TGTGCCAGCAGTACCACAGGGGGCGCAGGTAATAGGAAGTACTTC,CASSTTGGAGNRKYF
TRBD2,TRBV7-7,-,TRBJ2-1,TGTGCCAGCAGCCGCACGGGAGGGGGGGTGAATGAGCAGTTCTTC,CASSRTGGGVNEQFF
TRBD1,TRBV5-1,-,TRBJ2-1,TGCGCCAGCAGCGCAACAGGGGGCGAGAATGAGCAGTTCTTC,CASSATGGENEQFF
TRBD2,TRBV6-5,-,TRBJ2-7,TGTGCCAGCAGATCCCGGGGGGACCCAATTTACGAGCAGTACTTC,CASRSRGDPIYEQYF
-,TRBV10-3,-,TRBJ1-1,TGTGCCATCAGGGGAGTACAGGGCCCGAACACTGAAGCTTTCTTT,CAIRGVQGPNTEAFF
-,TRBV11-3,once,TRBJ2-1,TGTGCCAGCAGCGTGACCAACAATGAGCAGTTCTTC,CASSVTNNEQFF
TRBD1,TRBV6-1,-,TRBJ1-5,TGTGCCAGCAGCCCACAGGGGTTCGGCAATCAGCCCCAGCATTTT,CASSPQGFGNQPQHF
-,TRBV28,once,TRBJ2-1,TGTGCCAGCAGTTTCGGAGCGCCTACCTACAATGAGCAGTTCTTC,CASSFGAPTYNEQFF
TRBD1,TRBV28,-,TRBJ2-7,TGTGCCAGCAGTCCAGCAGGGGGTCGCTACGAGCAGTACTTC,CASSPAGGRYEQYF
TRBD2,TRBV2,-,TRBJ2-4,TGTGCCAGCAGTGTATTCTCTGGGACTAGCGCAAAAAACATTCAGTACTTC,CASSVFSGTSAKNIQYF
-,TRBV6-1,-,TRBJ1-4,TGTGCCAGCAGTGAAGATAGGGTTTGGGAAAAACTGTTTTTT,CASSEDRVWEKLFF
-,TRBV5-1,once,TRBJ1-1,TGCGCCAGCAGCTTCTCGGTGGGGGACACTGAAGCTTTCTTT,CASSFSVGDTEAFF